This T cell receptor (beta chain) was captured in a study of blood T cell repertoires in COVID-19. TCRdb's table, derived via immunoSEQ multiplex PCR, lists solely in-frame clones and lacks some. The profile covers about 370,000 clones, with roughly nine tenths appearing a single time and 1.7% taken by the ten largest. The study counted Cohort 3 donors as recovered given two negative PCRs, clearance, or symptom resolution. The sequence was collected from a woman in her thirties who had recovered from COVID-19. The sample comprised PBMCs or T cells enriched from blood (not recorded which).

The CDR3 region is CASSSLTLAGEQFF. CDR3 nucleotide sequence: TGTGCCAGCAGCTCCCTCACCTTAGCGGGGGAGCAGTTCTTC. This chain connects TRBV7-8 to TRBJ2-1; 8 bases map to TRBD2. Trimming cost V 4 bases and J 10 bases; bases outside gene matches: 9. This CDR3 is built from 14 residues. The germline CDR1 and CDR2 sequences are SGHVS and FQNEAQ.